Shown below are 2 T cell receptor beta chains from a single sample sequenced in a study of OX40 agonist ivuxolimab in advanced cancers. Profiled with immunoSEQ multiplex PCR; TCRdb holds only in-frame clones, not every one. The repertoire consists of fewer than 80,000 clones, with 85% occurring once and the leading ten covering 0.6% to 0.8%. Material: CD4+ or CD8+ T cells sorted from blood, obtained in a trial of the OX40 agonist ivuxolimab. The receptors were gathered from an adult with an advanced solid tumor such as melanoma, head and neck, liver or kidney cancer.

V and J are TRBV4-3 and TRBJ2-1; 10 bases fit TRBD2. The germline gives CDR1 LGHNA, CDR2 YSLEER. The CDR3 contains 16 residues. V lost 0 bases and J lost 8; bases outside the gene matches: 7. The CDR3 nucleotides read TGCGCCAGCAGCCAAGATTGGAGCGGGGGGGCGCATGAGCAGTTCTTC. Translation gives CASSQDWSGGAHEQFF.

The chain carries TRBV6-5 and TRBJ2-1, with 9 bases matching TRBD1. Germline V CDR1 and CDR2: MNHEY, SVGAGI. V shed 2 bases, J shed 8 bases, and the junction held 7 bases outside the gene matches. The CDR3 covers 15 residues. CDR3 bases: TGTGCCAGCAGTTACGGGACAGGGTTTTTCGATGAGCAGTTCTTC. Protein product: CASSYGTGFFDEQFF.